Listed below are T cell receptor beta chains from one sample, sequenced in a study of T cells after yellow fever vaccination. TCRdb independently ran MiXCR on the 5' RACE reads; one entry per CDR3 protein. The table records 500,000 to 650,000 distinct CDR3 sequences, 17% of them present only once. Sequencing used PBMCs, obtained about 5 days after the first yellow fever vaccination. The receptors here all came from a man between 18 and 29 years old who received the YFV17D yellow fever vaccine. CDR3s include the opening cysteine and the closing phenylalanine or tryptophan. The D gene is left open where the match is weak. Size is stated for part of the rows, as once, few or many counts, or as a class when the clone is expanded.

>.|TRBJ2-5|few|TRBV19
CASSIEKTQYF
TGTGCCAGTAGTATTGAGAAGACCCAGTACTTC
>TRBD1|TRBJ2-2|.|TRBV9
CASSVDLDRDTGELFF
TGTGCCAGCAGCGTAGACCTGGACAGGGACACCGGGGAGCTGTTTTTT
>.|TRBJ2-7|many|TRBV5-6
CASSLSWGNPHEQYF
TGTGCCAGCAGCTTGTCCTGGGGGAATCCCCACGAGCAGTACTTC
>.|TRBJ2-6|.|TRBV28
CASSSGQIRANVLTF
TGTGCCAGCAGTAGTGGACAGATACGGGCCAACGTCCTGACTTTC
>.|TRBJ2-5|few|TRBV29-1
CSGGLEIGTQYF
TGCAGCGGAGGACTGGAGATAGGGACCCAGTACTTC
>.|TRBJ2-3|many|TRBV7-9
CASSPTRGQGSWGSTDTQYF
TGTGCCAGCAGCCCGACCCGGGGACAAGGGTCCTGGGGTAGCACAGATACGCAGTATTTT
>.|TRBJ1-1|many|TRBV7-2
CASSPIIGGAFF
TGTGCCAGCAGCCCAATTATCGGGGGAGCTTTCTTT
>.|TRBJ2-7|.|TRBV7-6
CASSSWSGDREQYF
TGTGCCAGCAGCTCCTGGTCGGGGGATAGGGAGCAGTACTTC
>TRBD2|TRBJ2-2|.|TRBV12-3/TRBV12-4
CASSFPGTSGGGTGELFF
TGTGCCAGCAGTTTTCCTGGGACTAGCGGGGGGGGCACCGGGGAGCTGTTTTTT
>TRBD2|TRBJ2-1|few|TRBV11-3
CASSGRVASGNNEQFF
TGTGCCAGCAGCGGACGGGTCGCTAGCGGTAACAATGAGCAGTTCTTC
>.|TRBJ1-2|few|TRBV13
CASSLMPGSYGYTF
TGTGCCAGCAGCTTAATGCCTGGGAGCTATGGCTACACCTTC
>.|TRBJ1-2|.|TRBV5-1
CAQAWSQAYGYTF
TGCGCCCAAGCTTGGTCCCAGGCGTATGGCTACACCTTC
>.|TRBJ2-3|.|TRBV9
CASSVSGDSTDTQYF
TGTGCCAGCAGCGTTTCGGGGGATTCCACAGATACGCAGTATTTT
>TRBD2|TRBJ2-3|many|TRBV28
CASSSSGGAGTDTQYF
TGTGCCAGCAGTTCAAGCGGGGGGGCCGGAACAGATACGCAGTATTTT
>.|TRBJ1-1|few|TRBV12-3/TRBV12-4
CASSDTWDEAFF
TGTGCCAGCAGTGACACTTGGGATGAAGCTTTCTTT
>.|TRBJ1-5|.|TRBV27
CASSLNRAYSNQPQHF
TGTGCCAGCAGTTTGAACAGGGCATATAGCAATCAGCCCCAGCATTTT
>.|TRBJ1-1|.|TRBV5-1
CASSLQTWNTEAFF
TGCGCCAGCAGCTTACAGACCTGGAACACTGAAGCTTTCTTT
>TRBD2|TRBJ2-2|.|TRBV7-9
CASRLGLETGELFF
TGTGCCAGCCGGTTGGGACTAGAGACCGGGGAGCTGTTTTTT
>TRBD1|TRBJ1-1|.|TRBV14
CASSQDRGLGTEAFF
TGTGCCAGCAGCCAAGACAGGGGGCTGGGGACTGAAGCTTTCTTT
>.|TRBJ2-2|few|TRBV19
CASRTGTSNTGELFF
TGTGCCAGTAGGACCGGGACATCGAACACCGGGGAGCTGTTTTTT
>.|TRBJ1-2|.|TRBV27
CSSSLGPGRLRGYTF
TGTTCCAGCAGTTTAGGTCCGGGCAGATTAAGAGGCTACACCTTC
>.|TRBJ1-6|.|TRBV3-1
CASSQAREISPLHF
TGTGCCAGCAGCCAAGCCAGGGAGATCTCACCCCTCCACTTT
>.|TRBJ1-1|few|TRBV7-3
CASSQGPGDAFF
TGTGCCAGCAGCCAAGGTCCAGGGGACGCTTTCTTT
>.|TRBJ2-7|few|TRBV7-2
CASSPQRGPLIRQYF
TGTGCCAGCAGCCCCCAACGAGGCCCTTTAATACGGCAGTACTTC
>.|TRBJ2-7|.|TRBV18
CASSLDTGTYEQYF
TGTGCCAGCTCACTGGATACAGGGACCTACGAGCAGTACTTC
>.|TRBJ1-6|few|TRBV6-5
CASSYRQRSPLHF
TGTGCCAGCAGTTACCGCCAACGTTCACCCCTCCACTTT
>TRBD1|TRBJ2-2|few|TRBV15
CATSRDFGPEGAIDTGELFF
TGTGCCACCAGCAGAGATTTTGGACCCGAGGGGGCAATCGACACCGGGGAGCTGTTTTTT
>.|TRBJ2-1|.|TRBV29-1
CSVEVDVLRNEQFF
TGCAGCGTTGAAGTCGACGTCCTGAGGAATGAGCAGTTCTTC
>.|TRBJ2-2|.|TRBV4-1
CASSQPGQRTGELFF
TGCGCCAGCAGCCAACCGGGACAAAGAACCGGGGAGCTGTTTTTT
>TRBD1|TRBJ2-5|.|TRBV7-2
CASSRDRGRWREETQYF
TGTGCCAGCAGCCGGGACAGGGGGCGATGGAGGGAAGAGACCCAGTACTTC
>TRBD1|TRBJ1-5|.|TRBV10-3
CAISAEDRGQPQHF
TGTGCCATCAGTGCCGAAGACAGGGGTCAGCCCCAGCATTTT
>.|TRBJ2-1|few|TRBV3-1
CASSQDTREHEQFF
TGTGCCAGCAGCCAAGATACTAGGGAACATGAGCAGTTCTTC
>.|TRBJ1-1|few|TRBV28
CASSAQGHMNTEAFF
TGTGCCAGCAGTGCCCAAGGGCACATGAACACTGAAGCTTTCTTT
>.|TRBJ1-2|many|TRBV5-6
CASSLTTGTNYGYTF
TGTGCCAGCAGCTTGACTACGGGAACCAACTATGGCTACACCTTC
>.|TRBJ2-1|many|TRBV5-5
CASSLTGPSYNEQFF
TGTGCCAGCAGCTTGACAGGTCCCTCCTACAATGAGCAGTTCTTC
>.|TRBJ1-1|few|TRBV11-3
CASSADGLNTEAFF
TGTGCCAGCAGCGCGGACGGCTTGAACACTGAAGCTTTCTTT
>.|TRBJ2-6|.|TRBV5-1
CASSLWVLQIDSGANVLTF
TGCGCCAGCAGCTTGTGGGTTCTACAGATCGACTCTGGGGCCAACGTCCTGACTTTC
>TRBD2|TRBJ2-3|.|TRBV5-6
CASSLRSGTTTDTQYF
TGTGCCAGCAGCCTAAGATCCGGGACTACCACAGATACGCAGTATTTT
>.|TRBJ2-7|few|TRBV20-1
CSASEGRGYEQYF
TGCAGTGCTAGTGAGGGGCGCGGATACGAGCAGTACTTC
>TRBD1|TRBJ2-2|.|TRBV10-1
CASSPWWGTGRDTGELFF
TGCGCCAGCAGTCCGTGGTGGGGGACAGGTCGGGACACCGGGGAGCTGTTTTTT
>.|TRBJ2-5|few|TRBV6-5
CASSYDRFRQETQYF
TGTGCCAGCAGTTACGATCGCTTTCGCCAAGAGACCCAGTACTTC
>.|TRBJ2-2|.|TRBV27
CASSFWRTGELFF
TGTGCCAGCAGTTTTTGGCGGACCGGGGAGCTGTTTTTT
>.|TRBJ2-1|.|TRBV5-5
CASSADWGNEQFF
TGTGCCAGCAGCGCGGACTGGGGCAATGAGCAGTTCTTC
>TRBD1|TRBJ2-7|few|TRBV10-3
CAISPDRGDEQYF
TGTGCCATCAGCCCCGACAGGGGCGACGAGCAGTACTTC
>.|TRBJ1-1|.|TRBV6-5
CASSYGDSTEAFF
TGTGCCAGCAGTTACGGGGATAGCACTGAAGCTTTCTTT
>TRBD2|TRBJ2-1|.|TRBV20-1
CSARGASGGEEQFF
TGCAGTGCTCGAGGGGCTAGCGGGGGGGAGGAGCAGTTCTTC
>.|TRBJ2-7|few|TRBV12-3/TRBV12-4
CASSFLPPLGHRSSYEQYF
TGTGCCAGCAGTTTTTTGCCCCCATTAGGACATAGGAGCTCCTACGAGCAGTACTTC
>.|TRBJ1-1|few|TRBV14
CASSQEVGLNTEAFF
TGTGCCAGCAGCCAAGAAGTGGGTCTGAACACTGAAGCTTTCTTT
>.|TRBJ2-1|.|TRBV4-3
CASSQELGAYNEQFF
TGCGCCAGCAGCCAAGAATTAGGAGCCTACAATGAGCAGTTCTTC
>.|TRBJ2-3|.|TRBV6-2/TRBV6-3
CASSSGTPPDTQYF
TGTGCCAGCAGCTCCGGGACACCCCCAGATACGCAGTATTTT
>.|TRBJ1-2|.|TRBV12-3/TRBV12-4
CASSLVAEVYGYTF
TGTGCCAGCAGTTTAGTGGCAGAGGTCTATGGCTACACCTTC
>.|TRBJ1-5|many|TRBV6-5
CASSYPHRSNQPQHF
TGTGCCAGCAGTTACCCCCACCGTAGCAATCAGCCCCAGCATTTT
>.|TRBJ1-5|.|TRBV5-5
CASSLSNPALNQPQHF
TGTGCCAGCAGCTTGAGCAACCCCGCTCTCAATCAGCCCCAGCATTTT
>.|TRBJ2-1|.|TRBV5-1
CASSLMQGGSYNEQFF
TGCGCCAGCAGCCTGATGCAAGGGGGCTCCTACAATGAGCAGTTCTTC
>.|TRBJ1-1|.|TRBV18
CASSPVRNTEAFF
TGTGCCAGCTCACCAGTAAGGAACACTGAAGCTTTCTTT
>.|TRBJ2-2|few|TRBV12-3/TRBV12-4
CASSLGRAGQTTGELFF
TGTGCCAGCAGTTTAGGTCGAGCGGGCCAAACCACCGGGGAGCTGTTTTTT